A single sample gave rise to the 20 T cell receptor beta chains below, sequenced in a study of cytomegalovirus exposure and HLA in healthy donors. This PCR relied on a set of 60 Vbeta primers and 13 Jbeta primers. Sequencing used immunoSEQ multiplex PCR; TCRdb keeps in-frame clones, though not all of them. The sample carries roughly 120,000 clones, 80% recorded once. What was sequenced was PBMCs. The receptor set was obtained from a man aged 25-40 years in good health and CMV-seronegative.

J is TRBJ1-1 and V is TRBV15, with TRBD1 as a possible D gene (5 bases). Germline V lookup: CDR1 LNHNV, CDR2 YYDKDF (reference sequence). CDR3 length: 15 amino acids. The V and J ends lost 0 bases and 0 bases respectively, with 8 bases between them. The CDR3, as DNA: TGTGCCACCAGCAGAGATCGGGGGTTGAACACTGAAGCTTTCTTT. This codes for CATSRDRGLNTEAFF.

V is TRBV4-3 and J is TRBJ2-7, with a weak D call TRBD2 (6 bases). Trimming stripped 0 bases from V and 0 bases from J, with 18 bases between. Germline V lookup: CDR1 LGHNA, CDR2 YSLEER. The CDR3 length is 18 residues. The CDR3 is CASSQDFRGGVNSYEQYF. In DNA form, the CDR3 reads TGCGCCAGCAGCCAAGATTTCCGTGGCGGGGTCAACTCCTACGAGCAGTACTTC.

This clone has just one count. This chain connects TRBV30 to TRBJ1-3, with TRBD1 matching over 7 bases. V trimming: 4 bases; J trimming: 0 bases; junction bases outside the gene matches: 6. Germline-derived CDR1 and CDR2 are GTSNPN and SVGIG (reference sequence). The CDR3 totals 15 residues. CDR3 sequence reads: CAWTGDSYSGNTIYF. For the CDR3, the DNA is TGTGCCTGGACCGGGGACAGCTACTCTGGAAACACCATATATTTT.

This sequence joins TRBV4-1 and TRBJ1-5; 9 bases match TRBD1. CDR3 length: 15 residues. Germline V gene sequence: CDR1 MGHRA, CDR2 YSYEKL. V lost 3 bases, J lost 1 base, and 1 base stayed unmatched. CDR3 nucleotide sequence: TGCGCCAGCAGCCAGACAGGGGGGAGCAATCAGCCCCAGCATTTT. This encodes CASSQTGGSNQPQHF.

The V gene is TRBV6-5, the J gene TRBJ2-1; 7 bases align to TRBD2. Germline CDR1 and CDR2: MNHEY and SVGAGI. Trimming took 2 bases from V and 1 from J; bases not matched to a gene: 2. This CDR3 contains 15 residues. CDR3 amino acids: CASSYRGLSYNEQFF. The CDR3 DNA follows: TGTGCCAGCAGTTACAGGGGACTATCCTACAATGAGCAGTTCTTC.

The genes are TRBV7-9 and TRBJ2-2, with 12 bases fitting TRBD2. Trimming removed 5 bases from V and 1 base from J; junction bases left unmatched: 2. Germline CDR1 reads SEHNR; CDR2 reads FQNEAQ (reference sequence). There are 16 residues in the CDR3. CDR3 sequence reads: CASSTGLAGNTGELFF. CDR3 DNA sequence: TGTGCCAGCAGCACGGGACTAGCGGGGAACACCGGGGAGCTGTTTTTT.

The gene calls are TRBV2 and TRBJ2-3; tentatively, D is TRBD1 (5 bases). Trimming removed 11 bases at V and 1 base at J, with 22 bases between. The CDR3 sequence is 16 residues long. Germline V lookup: CDR1 SNHLY, CDR2 FYNNEI. The CDR3 sequence is CASPGSTAPRTDTQYF. In DNA form, the CDR3 reads TGTGCCTCCCCCGGGTCGACAGCACCTCGCACAGATACGCAGTATTTT.

The CDR3 is CASSTGQTIGGELFF. CDR3 coding DNA: TGTGCCAGCAGCACCGGACAGACGATCGGCGGGGAGCTGTTTTTT. The V call is TRBV7-2, the J call TRBJ2-2; D might be TRBD1 (6 bases). V was cut by 5 bases and J by 7 bases, with 17 bases left in between. The CDR3 runs to 15 residues. From germline, CDR1 is SGHTA and CDR2 FQGNSA.

The chain links TRBV18 to TRBJ2-4; 10 bases are shared with TRBD2. Germline V gene data show CDR1 as KGHSH and CDR2 as LQKENI. CDR3 length: 16 amino acids. Trimming cost V 3 bases and J 3 bases; bases outside gene matches: 5. The CDR3 DNA reads as TGTGCCAGCTCACCGCTAATAGCGGGGGGCAAAAACATTCAGTACTTC. Translated: CASSPLIAGGKNIQYF.

The chain couples TRBV28 to TRBJ2-3; D might be TRBD2 (6 bases). Germline V CDR1 and CDR2: MDHEN, SYDVKM. The CDR3 extends over 17 amino acids. The V gene lost 3 bases and the J gene lost 0 bases, with 16 bases spanning the gap. This CDR3 reads CASSLYSARGSTDTQYF. The CDR3 nucleotides read TGTGCCAGCAGTTTGTATTCTGCGCGGGGAAGCACAGATACGCAGTATTTT.

This clone showed up just once. CDR3 bases: TGTGCCAGCAGTTTAGTGAACGGGTACGGCTACACCTTC. It yields the protein CASSLVNGYGYTF. The rearrangement links TRBV27 to TRBJ1-2; D gene uncertain. The CDR3 spans 13 residues. The V gene's germline CDR1 is MNHEY and CDR2 SMNVEV (reference sequence). Trimming pared 2 bases from V and 8 bases from J, leaving 12 bases between.

The genes are TRBV7-2 and TRBJ2-1, with 8 bases aligning to TRBD1. The CDR3 has 13 amino acids. Per the germline V gene, CDR1 is SGHTA and CDR2 is FQGNSA. J was trimmed by 1 base and V by 10 bases; bases with no gene match: 3. DNA of the CDR3: TGTGCCACTAACAGGGGGTCCTACAATGAGCAGTTCTTC. It encodes CATNRGSYNEQFF.

This chain uses TRBV28 with TRBJ1-6; D is uncertain. Trimming removed 7 bases at V and 5 bases at J, with 12 bases between. The CDR3 is made up of 14 amino acids. The germline V gene encodes CDR1 MDHEN and CDR2 SYDVKM. The CDR3 loop reads CASILRFDNSPLHF. CDR3 nucleotides: TGTGCCAGCATTTTGAGGTTCGATAATTCACCCCTCCACTTT.

The gene calls are TRBV28 and TRBJ2-5; 8 nucleotides align to TRBD2. The V gene end was trimmed by 6 bases and the J gene end by 11 bases; junction bases not matched to a gene: 8. The CDR3 is 12 amino acids. Germline CDR1 MDHEN, CDR2 SYDVKM. The CDR3 DNA sequence: TGTGCCAGCAGGGCGCGGGAGGCGGTGCAGTACTTC. It translates to CASRAREAVQYF.

The chain employs TRBV15 and TRBJ1-1; the match to TRBD1 covers 7 bases. CDR3 length: 15 amino acids. Germline lookup yields CDR1 LNHNV and CDR2 YYDKDF (reference sequence). V dropped 7 bases and J dropped 4; count of bases not matched to a gene: 12. In nucleotides, the CDR3 is TGTGCCACCACCACGACAGGGTACGGGGGCACTGAAGCTTTCTTT. Its translation is CATTTTGYGGTEAFF.

V gene TRBV4-3 combines with J gene TRBJ2-2; 11 nucleotides agree with TRBD1. Trimming removed 4 bases from V and 6 bases from J; junction bases left unmatched: 10. The CDR3 length is 17 residues. Germline V gene data show CDR1 as LGHNA and CDR2 as YSLEER. The CDR3 DNA reads as TGCGCCAGCAGCCCCGACCCTCCGGGACAGGGGGCCGGGGAGCTGTTTTTT. Protein sequence: CASSPDPPGQGAGELFF.

The V and J genes are TRBV7-2 and TRBJ1-5, with TRBD1 matching 8 bases. CDR3 length: 14 amino acids. Per germline, CDR1 SGHTA and CDR2 FQGNSA. The V and J ends lost 1 base and 4 bases, in that order; junction bases with no gene match: 0. The CDR3: CASSLDRGNQPQHF. In DNA form, the CDR3 reads TGTGCCAGCAGCTTAGACAGGGGGAATCAGCCCCAGCATTTT.

This chain links TRBV4-2 with TRBJ2-5; possibly TRBD2 for D (7 bases). V was clipped by 4 bases and J by 5 bases, with 20 bases between them. The germline CDR1 and CDR2 sequences are LGHNA and YNFKEQ. The CDR3 is made up of 16 amino acids. The CDR3 is CASSRTPGGALETQYF. DNA of the CDR3: TGTGCCAGCAGCCGGACGCCTGGGGGGGCCCTGGAGACCCAGTACTTC.

The chain uses TRBV10-3 and TRBJ1-1; 9 nucleotides align to TRBD1. V was pared by 10 bases and J by 4 bases, with 7 bases of the junction left unmatched. CDR3 length: 13 residues. The germline V gene has CDR1 ENHRY and CDR2 SYGVKD. The CDR3 DNA sequence: TGTGCCACGTCGACAGGGGGTATCACTGAAGCTTTCTTT. Translation gives CATSTGGITEAFF.

V gene TRBV4-1 combines with J gene TRBJ1-5; 7 positions match TRBD1. V dropped 5 bases and J dropped 3; count of bases not matched to a gene: 7. This CDR3 has 15 amino acids. Germline CDR1 reads MGHRA; CDR2 reads YSYEKL. The CDR3 DNA is TGCGCCAGCAGCACCTGGGACAGTCTCAATCAGCCCCAGCATTTT. This sequence encodes CASSTWDSLNQPQHF.